These 11 T cell receptor beta chains originate from one sample sequenced in a study of blood T cell repertoires in COVID-19. Assay: immunoSEQ multiplex PCR; the TCRdb copy retains only in-frame clones and omits some. Seen here are about 150,000 clones, about 87% observed once, and the top ten hold around 8.3%. The sample consisted of peripheral blood. These receptors came from a woman aged 45-65 years with active or convalescent COVID-19.

The chain combines TRBV7-2 with TRBJ1-1; TRBD1 matches 7 bases. Looked up from germline, CDR1 is SGHTA and CDR2 is FQGNSA. The CDR3 has 13 amino acids. With V trimmed by 6 bases and J by 1 base, 2 bases remained unmatched. The CDR3 sequence is CASSRGRNTEAFF. The CDR3 DNA follows: TGTGCCAGCAGTAGGGGGCGGAACACTGAAGCTTTCTTT.

V usage is TRBV4-1 and J usage is TRBJ1-5, with 7 bases identical to TRBD1. CDR1 and CDR2 from the germline V gene are MGHRA and YSYEKL. V trimming: 2 bases; J trimming: 6 bases; junction bases outside the gene matches: 4. This CDR3 spans 14 amino acids. The CDR3: CASSQPGQFQPQHF. Here the CDR3 DNA reads TGCGCCAGCAGCCAACCGGGACAGTTTCAGCCCCAGCATTTT.

The chain is built from TRBV4-1 and TRBJ1-2; weak D call: TRBD1 (6 bases). The germline gives CDR1 MGHRA, CDR2 YSYEKL. The CDR3 has 16 residues. V lost 0 bases to trimming and J lost 8 bases, with 19 bases between them. DNA for the CDR3: TGCGCCAGCAGCCAAGATCAAGGGACACCCAAGGGCGGCTACACCTTC. Its translation is CASSQDQGTPKGGYTF.

This chain joins TRBV9 and TRBJ1-1; possible D gene TRBD1, 5 bases. The germline V and J ends were trimmed by 4 bases and 3 bases, with 16 bases remaining between them. There are 15 residues in the CDR3. Looked up from germline, CDR1 is SGDLS and CDR2 is YYNGEE. In DNA form, the CDR3 reads TGTGCCAGCAGCCCGACCGGGGGGGTGTACACTGAAGCTTTCTTT. Translating it yields CASSPTGGVYTEAFF.

The chain uses TRBV19 and TRBJ1-5; a possible D gene is TRBD1 (6 bases). Trimming left V 6 bases short and J 3 bases short, with 18 bases between. CDR1 LNHDA and CDR2 SQIVND come from the germline V gene (reference sequence). The CDR3 totals 16 residues. Here the CDR3 reads CASRPKQGSYNQPQHF. The DNA of the CDR3 is TGTGCCAGTAGACCCAAGCAGGGGTCCTACAATCAGCCCCAGCATTTT.

The chain uses TRBV6-6 and TRBJ1-1; 10 bases align to TRBD1. With V trimmed by 6 bases and J by 6 bases, 10 bases remained unmatched. The CDR3 spans 15 residues. The V gene's germline CDR1 is MNHNY and CDR2 SVGAGI (reference sequence). The CDR3, as DNA: TGTGCCAGCAGCCTCGAGGGACAGGGGTTGGCTGAAGCTTTCTTT. Protein sequence: CASSLEGQGLAEAFF.

V gene TRBV15 combines with J gene TRBJ1-1; 10 positions agree with TRBD1. This CDR3 is 16 amino acids long. Per germline, CDR1 LNHNV and CDR2 YYDKDF (reference sequence). With 3 bases clipped from V and 1 base from J, the junction kept 5 bases outside the gene matches. For the CDR3, the DNA is TGTGCCACCAGCAGGCGGGACAGGGGTCCGAACACTGAAGCTTTCTTT. Translating gives CATSRRDRGPNTEAFF. Combining the CDR3 with reference TRBV15 and TRBJ1-1 gives the whole variable domain DAMVIQNPRYQVTQFGKPVTLSCSQTLNHNVMYWYQQKSSQAPKLLFHYYDKDFNNEADTPDNFQSRRPNTSFCFLDIRSPGLGDTAMYLCATSRRDRGPNTEAFFGQGTRLTVV.

The chain is built from TRBV29-1 and TRBJ2-7, with TRBD1 as a possible D gene (5 bases). Germline CDR1 and CDR2: SQVTM and ANQGSEA. CDR3 length: 12 amino acids. Trimming cost V 0 bases and J 3 bases, with 6 bases left between them. The CDR3 sequence: CSVEDRDYEQYF. In nucleotides, the CDR3 is TGCAGCGTTGAAGACAGGGACTACGAGCAGTACTTC.

The V gene is TRBV7-9, the J gene TRBJ1-4; the D gene is possibly TRBD1 (6 bases). CDR3 length equals 11 residues. V shed 8 bases and J shed 8 bases, with 9 bases lying between them. Looked up from germline, CDR1 is SEHNR and CDR2 is FQNEAQ (reference sequence). CDR3 DNA sequence: TGTGCCAGCGGGGGCAGCGAAAAACTGTTTTTT. This translates into CASGGSEKLFF.

The rearrangement uses TRBV28 and TRBJ2-5; 7 nucleotides match TRBD1. There are 15 residues in the CDR3. J gave up 4 bases and V 6 bases, and 11 bases lay outside the gene matches. Germline lookup yields CDR1 MDHEN and CDR2 SYDVKM. Written as DNA, the CDR3 is TGTGCCAGCAGCCGACAGGGCGGCATGCGAGAGACCCAGTACTTC. Protein: CASSRQGGMRETQYF.

This clone was observed a handful of times. J is TRBJ2-1 and V is TRBV2, with 10 bases identical to TRBD2. The CDR3 has 13 amino acids. Germline V lookup: CDR1 SNHLY, CDR2 FYNNEI. Unmatched junction bases numbered 4, after V lost 7 bases and J lost 7 bases. CDR3 bases: TGTGCCAGCACGGGACTAGCGAGAAATGAGCAGTTCTTC. This gives the protein CASTGLARNEQFF.